The entry below gives a single T cell receptor beta chain sequence along with its context. The sample comes from a study of blood T cell repertoires in COVID-19. This CDR3 spans 13 amino acids. In germline, CDR1 is LNHDA, CDR2 SQIVND (reference sequence). V was cut by 7 bases and J by 0 bases, with 10 bases left in between. The method was immunoSEQ multiplex PCR; TCRdb's version includes in-frame clones alone and lacks a portion of them. The table shows about 49,000 clones, with around 81% occurring only once. Enrolled during active infection, Seattle patients were then followed longitudinally. The TCR was taken from an elderly woman with COVID-19, enrolled during active disease. The sample comprised peripheral blood. The chain employs TRBV19 and TRBJ2-7; possible D gene TRBD1, 6 bases. The CDR3 DNA is TGTGCCAGTAAGTCGGACAGCTCCTACGAGCAGTACTTC. It translates to CASKSDSSYEQYF.